This T cell receptor beta chain stems from a study of OX40 agonist ivuxolimab in advanced cancers. Study in general: A history of anti-PD-1, anti-PD-L1 or anti-CTLA-4 therapy was acceptable, and around 36% had some. Study-level points and caveats: CD8+ T cells showed, on average, more clonal expansion than CD4+ cells. The study found among the lowest clonal expansion in partial responders at 0.1-3.0 mg/kg.

Patients with a history of autoimmune disease or on systemic immunosuppression were excluded. Notes on this clone: Its specificity is unknown.

Deletions cut 5 bases from V and 1 base from J, with 9 bases between. CDR3 length: 14 residues. The germline V gene encodes CDR1 SEHNR and CDR2 FQNEAQ (reference sequence). Only in-frame clones appear in the TCRdb table, and some are missing; sequencing was by immunoSEQ multiplex PCR. The table has roughly 57,000 clones, approximately 82% seen once. The source material was CD4+ or CD8+ T cells sorted from blood, sampled in a trial of the OX40 agonist ivuxolimab. The chain has TRBV7-9 and TRBJ1-5, with D perhaps matching TRBD1 (5 bases). The TCR sequence derives from an adult with an advanced solid tumor such as melanoma, head and neck, liver or kidney cancer. CDR3 protein: CASSQWGSNQPQHF. The CDR3 DNA reads TGTGCCAGCAGCCAATGGGGGAGCAATCAGCCCCAGCATTTT.